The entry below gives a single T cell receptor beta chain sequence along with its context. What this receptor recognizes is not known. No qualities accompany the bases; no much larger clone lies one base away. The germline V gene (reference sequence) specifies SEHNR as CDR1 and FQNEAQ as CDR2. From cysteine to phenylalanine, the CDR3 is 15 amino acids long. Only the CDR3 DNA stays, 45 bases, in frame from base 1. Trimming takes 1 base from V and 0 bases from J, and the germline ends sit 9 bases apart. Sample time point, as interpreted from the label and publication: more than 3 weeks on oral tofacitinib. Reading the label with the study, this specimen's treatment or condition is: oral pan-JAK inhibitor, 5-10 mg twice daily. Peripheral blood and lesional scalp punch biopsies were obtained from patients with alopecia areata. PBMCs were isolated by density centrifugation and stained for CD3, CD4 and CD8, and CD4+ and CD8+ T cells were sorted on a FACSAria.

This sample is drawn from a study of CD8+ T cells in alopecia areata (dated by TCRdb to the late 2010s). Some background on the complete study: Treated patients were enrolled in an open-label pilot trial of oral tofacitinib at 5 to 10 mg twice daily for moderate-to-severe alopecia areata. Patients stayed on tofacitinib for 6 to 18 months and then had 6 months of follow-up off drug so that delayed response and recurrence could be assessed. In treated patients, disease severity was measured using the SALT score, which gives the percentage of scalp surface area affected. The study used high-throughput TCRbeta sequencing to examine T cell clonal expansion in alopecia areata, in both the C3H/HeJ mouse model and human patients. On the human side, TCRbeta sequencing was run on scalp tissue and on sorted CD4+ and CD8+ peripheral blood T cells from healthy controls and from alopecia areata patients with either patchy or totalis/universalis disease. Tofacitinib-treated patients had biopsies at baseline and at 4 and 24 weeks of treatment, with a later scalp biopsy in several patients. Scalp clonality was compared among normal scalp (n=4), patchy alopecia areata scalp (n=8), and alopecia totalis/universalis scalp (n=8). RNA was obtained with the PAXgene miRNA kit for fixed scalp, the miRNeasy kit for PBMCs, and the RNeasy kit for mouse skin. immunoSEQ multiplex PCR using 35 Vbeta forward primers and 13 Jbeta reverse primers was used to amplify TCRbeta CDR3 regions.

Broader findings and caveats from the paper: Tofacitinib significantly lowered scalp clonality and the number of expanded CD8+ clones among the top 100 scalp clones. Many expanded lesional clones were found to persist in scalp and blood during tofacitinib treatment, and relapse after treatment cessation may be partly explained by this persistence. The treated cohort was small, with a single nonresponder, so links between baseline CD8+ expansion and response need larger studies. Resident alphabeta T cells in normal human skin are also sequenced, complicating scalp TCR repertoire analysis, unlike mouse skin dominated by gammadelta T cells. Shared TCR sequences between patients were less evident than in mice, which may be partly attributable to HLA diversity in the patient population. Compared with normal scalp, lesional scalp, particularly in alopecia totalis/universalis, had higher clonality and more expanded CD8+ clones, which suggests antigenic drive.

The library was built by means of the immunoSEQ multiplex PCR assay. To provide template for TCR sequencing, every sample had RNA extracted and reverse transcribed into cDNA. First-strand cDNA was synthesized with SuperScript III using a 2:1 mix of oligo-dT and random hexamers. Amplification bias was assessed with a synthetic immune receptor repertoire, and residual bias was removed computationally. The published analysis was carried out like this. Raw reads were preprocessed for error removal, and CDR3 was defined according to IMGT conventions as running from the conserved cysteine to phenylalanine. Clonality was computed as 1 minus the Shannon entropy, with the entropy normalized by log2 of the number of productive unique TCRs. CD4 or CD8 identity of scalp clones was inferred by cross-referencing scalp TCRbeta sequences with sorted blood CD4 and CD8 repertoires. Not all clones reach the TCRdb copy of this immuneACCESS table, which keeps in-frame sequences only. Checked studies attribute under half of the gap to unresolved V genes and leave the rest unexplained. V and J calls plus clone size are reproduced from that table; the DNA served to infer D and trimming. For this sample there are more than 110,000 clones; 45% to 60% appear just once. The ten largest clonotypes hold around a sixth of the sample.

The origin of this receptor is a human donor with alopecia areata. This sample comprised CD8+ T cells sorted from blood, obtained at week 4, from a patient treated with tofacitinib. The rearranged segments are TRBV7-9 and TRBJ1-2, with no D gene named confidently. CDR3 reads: CASSLVPVANYGYTF. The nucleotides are TGTGCCAGCAGCTTAGTGCCAGTGGCTAACTATGGCTACACCTTC.